A single sample gave rise to the 18 T cell receptor beta chains below, sequenced in a study of cytomegalovirus exposure and HLA in healthy donors. The primer mix had 60 Vbeta and 13 Jbeta primers. Assay: immunoSEQ multiplex PCR; the TCRdb copy retains only in-frame clones and omits some. The table has roughly 100,000 clones, 66% seen once; the top ten hold around 3.5%. Specimen: PBMCs. The receptor set was obtained from a woman aged 45-65 years in good health and CMV-seronegative.

The CDR3 nucleotides are TGCGCCAGCAGCCCTGAAACGACTAGGACCTACAATGAGCAGTTCTTC. Translation gives CASSPETTRTYNEQFF. The chain has TRBV5-1 and TRBJ2-1; D is perhaps TRBD2 (6 bases). Germline CDR1 and CDR2: SGHRS and YFSETQ. CDR3 size: 16 residues. V was cut by 4 bases and J by 2 bases, with 16 bases left in between.

This clone was detected a few times. The chain is built from TRBV25-1 and TRBJ2-5; D is perhaps TRBD1 (6 bases). The V and J ends lost 2 bases and 0 bases respectively, with 13 bases between them. Germline-derived CDR1 and CDR2 are MGHDK and SYGVNS. The CDR3 totals 16 residues. The DNA of the CDR3 is TGTGCCAGCAGTGAACAGCGGACAGCTAACCAAGAGACCCAGTACTTC. Protein sequence: CASSEQRTANQETQYF.

The V and J genes are TRBV5-1 and TRBJ2-5, with TRBD1 matching over 7 bases. V was pared by 4 bases and J by 2 bases, with 5 bases of the junction left unmatched. CDR1 is SGHRS and CDR2 is YFSETQ in the germline V gene. The CDR3 sequence is 14 residues long. The CDR3 DNA sequence: TGCGCCAGCAGCCCGGGACAGCGGCAAGAGACCCAGTACTTC. Translating gives CASSPGQRQETQYF. Complete variable domain (other parts from reference TRBV5-1 and TRBJ2-5): KAGVTQTPRYLIKTRGQQVTLSCSPISGHRSVSWYQQTPGQGLQFLFEYFSETQRNKGNFPGRFSGRQFSNSRSEMNVSTLELGDSALYLCASSPGQRQETQYFGPGTRLLVL.

The chain has TRBV19 and TRBJ2-1, with 8 positions matching TRBD2. V lost 3 bases, J lost 8 bases, and 6 bases stayed unmatched. Germline CDR1 LNHDA, CDR2 SQIVND (reference sequence). The length of the CDR3 is 14 residues. CDR3 in amino acids: CASSISGSLDEQFF. In DNA, the CDR3 is TGTGCCAGTAGTATCAGCGGGAGTCTGGATGAGCAGTTCTTC. The full variable domain, with the rest looked up from reference TRBV19 and TRBJ2-1, is DGGITQSPKYLFRKEGQNVTLSCEQNLNHDAMYWYRQDPGQGLRLIYYSQIVNDFQKGDIAEGYSVSREKKESFPLTVTSAQKNPTAFYLCASSISGSLDEQFFGPGTRLTVL.

V usage is TRBV7-8 and J usage is TRBJ2-7; TRBD2 aligns across 13 bases. V shed 1 base and J 1 base; nucleotides not matched to a gene: 10. The CDR3 has 19 amino acids. Looked up from germline, CDR1 is SGHVS and CDR2 is FQNEAQ. In nucleotides, the CDR3 is TGTGCCAGCAGCTTAGAGTGGGGACTAGCGGGGCTACAATCCTACGAGCAGTACTTC. As protein: CASSLEWGLAGLQSYEQYF.

This clone was seen a few times. J is TRBJ1-1 and V is TRBV7-9, with TRBD1 identical over 9 bases. The junction had 10 bases not matched to a gene; V was cut back by 5 bases and J by 3 bases. Germline V gene sequence: CDR1 SEHNR, CDR2 FQNEAQ (reference sequence). The CDR3 is 16 amino acids. CDR3 loop: CASSPDGQGQDTEAFF. CDR3 nucleotides: TGTGCCAGCAGCCCAGACGGACAGGGGCAGGACACTGAAGCTTTCTTT.

CDR3 sequence reads: CSAYLMNTQYF. CDR3 nucleotides: TGCAGTGCCTACTTGATGAATACGCAGTATTTT. J is TRBJ2-3 and V is TRBV20-1; D gene ambiguous. This CDR3 comprises 11 residues. The V end lost 6 bases, the J end lost 7 bases, and 11 bases lay between the germline ends. Germline loops: CDR1 DFQATT, CDR2 SNEGSKA (reference sequence).

This sequence joins TRBV7-8 and TRBJ2-3, with D unclear. The CDR3 runs 15 residues. The ends were cut back, 1 base at V and 2 bases at J, with 10 bases in the middle. CDR1 and CDR2 (germline): SGHVS, FQNEAQ. The CDR3 here is CASSLDLVFTDTQYF. DNA for the CDR3: TGTGCCAGCAGCTTAGATCTCGTCTTCACAGATACGCAGTATTTT. The full variable domain, in which reference TRBV7-8 and TRBJ2-3 provide the parts outside the CDR3, is GAGVSQSPRYKVAKRGQDVALRCDPISGHVSLFWYQQALGQGPEFLTYFQNEAQLDKSGLPSDRFFAERPEGSVSTLKIQRTQQEDSAVYLCASSLDLVFTDTQYFGPGTRLTVL.

This clone was found a few times. The chain employs TRBV27 and TRBJ2-5; possibly TRBD1 for D (6 bases). The CDR3 extends over 14 amino acids. Per germline, CDR1 MNHEY and CDR2 SMNVEV (reference sequence). Trimming shortened V by 7 bases and J by 2 bases, and 14 bases separated the two germline ends. The CDR3 region is CASKDGQLQETQYF. CDR3 coding DNA: TGTGCCAGCAAGGACGGACAGCTACAAGAGACCCAGTACTTC.

This clone appeared a few times. The J gene is TRBJ1-1, the V gene TRBV28; D possibly corresponds to TRBD1 (5 bases). The V end was cut by 1 base, the J end by 6 bases, with 12 bases between. The CDR3 runs to 14 residues. Germline V CDR1 and CDR2: MDHEN, SYDVKM. The CDR3 DNA reads as TGTGCCAGCAGTTTATTGCCGGGGGTGGCTGAAGCTTTCTTT. It specifies CASSLLPGVAEAFF.

The V call is TRBV18, the J call TRBJ2-2, with TRBD1 identical over 8 bases. Trimming at V came to 3 bases and at J to 1 base, leaving 1 base not matched to a gene. CDR1 and CDR2 (germline): KGHSH, LQKENI. The CDR3 totals 15 residues. The CDR3 sequence is CASSPGQENTGELFF. As DNA, the CDR3 is TGTGCCAGCTCACCGGGACAGGAGAACACCGGGGAGCTGTTTTTT.

In its sample, this clone was seen a few times. This chain links TRBV7-2 with TRBJ1-1; D ambiguous. V was cut by 1 base and J by 2 bases, with 8 bases left in between. The CDR3 contains 14 residues. CDR1 is SGHTA and CDR2 is FQGNSA in the germline V gene. This CDR3 is CASSLGQINTEAFF. The CDR3 nucleotides read TGTGCCAGCAGCTTAGGCCAGATTAACACTGAAGCTTTCTTT.

The chain is built from TRBV2 and TRBJ2-2, with 7 bases identical to TRBD1. Germline CDR1 is SNHLY and CDR2 is FYNNEI. CDR3 length: 15 residues. The trim removed 5 bases at V and 3 bases at J, leaving 6 bases unmatched. CDR3 nucleotides: TGTGCCAGCAGTACTGACAGGGTCGACACCGGGGAGCTGTTTTTT. Protein product: CASSTDRVDTGELFF.

The chain uses TRBV5-1 and TRBJ2-7, with 10 bases matching TRBD2. The CDR3 sequence is 15 residues long. J was trimmed by 6 bases and V by 0 bases; bases with no gene match: 6. Germline assignment: CDR1 SGHRS and CDR2 YFSETQ. CDR3 protein: CASSLAEAGGLEQYF. CDR3 nucleotides: TGCGCCAGCAGCTTGGCCGAAGCGGGGGGGCTCGAGCAGTACTTC.

This clone was counted only a few times. Compared with germline, one end of the junction differs, possibly owing to a read error. The chain joins TRBV11-2 to TRBJ2-4; unclear D gene. Germline assignment: CDR1 SGHAT and CDR2 FQNNGV. CDR3 length equals 13 residues. The chain's CDR3 is CASSLEFASESDF. The CDR3 DNA follows: TGTGCCAGCAGCTTAGAGTTCGCGTCGGAGTCGGACTTC.

This clone was detected a few times. This rearrangement joins TRBV15 to TRBJ1-4; D possibly corresponds to TRBD1 (6 bases). The CDR3 has 14 amino acids. The V and J ends lost 5 bases and 3 bases respectively, with 10 bases between them. In germline, CDR1 is LNHNV, CDR2 YYDKDF (reference sequence). In DNA form, the CDR3 reads TGTGCCACCAGCTGGACAGAGGCTAATGAAAAACTGTTTTTT. Its protein product is CATSWTEANEKLFF.

The chain couples TRBV7-8 to TRBJ1-1; D is possibly TRBD1 (6 bases). The CDR3 extends over 13 amino acids. V lost 1 base and J 5 bases, leaving 8 bases between the germline ends. Germline CDR1 reads SGHVS; CDR2 reads FQNEAQ. CDR3 loop: CASSLDRETEAFF. In DNA form, the CDR3 reads TGTGCCAGCAGCTTAGACAGGGAGACTGAAGCTTTCTTT.

The chain combines TRBV7-9 with TRBJ2-2; 9 nucleotides match TRBD2. CDR1 is SEHNR, CDR2 FQNEAQ, per germline (reference sequence). The V and J ends lost 5 bases and 6 bases, in that order; junction bases with no gene match: 7. The CDR3 consists of 15 residues. DNA for the CDR3: TGTGCCAGCAGCCCACCGGGACTAGCTCCCGGGGAGCTGTTTTTT. Protein sequence: CASSPPGLAPGELFF.